The 8 T cell receptor beta chains below were found in one sample sequenced in a study of vaccination effects on CD4 cells after COVID-19. ViraFEST used viral peptide pools to expand antigen-specific CD4+ T cells before sequencing. With about ten days of culture completed, CD4+ T cells were isolated. According to PCR results, the person was infected with SARS-CoV-2 between March and December 2020. The protocol was immunoSEQ multiplex PCR, while the TCRdb copy is restricted to in-frame clones and leaves out a portion. This sample carries some 38,000 clones, around 72% of them seen once, and the ten largest clones take 15% to 20%. These receptors are not linked to any known antigen. Sequencing was performed on CD4+ T cells from PBMCs cultured with HCoV-NL63 spike peptides, taken before COVID-19 vaccination. Receptors originate from a human donor who had a prior SARS-CoV-2 infection.

The chain has TRBV1 and TRBJ2-2. TRBV1 is recorded as a pseudogene. The CDR3 is 18 residues long. The DNA for the CDR3 is TGCACCAGCAGCCAAGATCCCGATGGGGTACCGCAACCCGGGGAGCTGTTTTTT. It encodes CTSSQDPDGVPQPGELFF.

The chain uses TRBV9 and TRBJ2-3; 10 bases are a match to TRBD2. The CDR3 is made up of 17 amino acids. The V segment lost 1 base and the J segment 0 bases; nucleotides outside the gene matches: 5. CDR1 SGDLS and CDR2 YYNGEE come from the germline V gene. Written as DNA, the CDR3 is TGTGCCAGCAGCGTAAGCCTAGCGGGGGCAAGCACAGATACGCAGTATTTT. Translation: CASSVSLAGASTDTQYF.

This clone was detected only a few times. Within the sample, other DNA sequences also encode this same CDR3. The chain carries TRBV18 and TRBJ1-2, with D unresolved. The ends were cut back, 1 base at V and 2 bases at J, with 8 bases in the middle. Germline lookup yields CDR1 KGHSH and CDR2 LQKENI. This CDR3 has 14 residues. The CDR3 reads CASSPLSGNYGYTF. The CDR3 DNA reads TGTGCCAGCTCACCACTCTCGGGGAACTATGGCTACACCTTC. The full variable domain, with the rest looked up from reference TRBV18 and TRBJ1-2, is NAGVMQNPRHLVRRRGQEARLRCSPMKGHSHVYWYRQLPEEGLKFMVYLQKENIIDESGMPKERFSAEFPKEGPSILRIQQVVRGDSAAYFCASSPLSGNYGYTFGSGTRLTVV.

The rearrangement links TRBV4-3 to TRBJ1-1; D is unclear. This CDR3 contains 15 residues. In germline, CDR1 is LGHNA, CDR2 YSLEER. Between the trimmed V and J ends, which lost 0 bases and 7 bases, there was a span of 15 bases. CDR3 bases: TGCGCCAGCAGCCAAGAACTGGTTTTAGTGGGTGAAGCTTTCTTT. This translates into CASSQELVLVGEAFF.

The CDR3, as DNA: TGTGCCACCAGCCTGACAGGCTACGAGCAGTACTTC. Translating it yields CATSLTGYEQYF. This chain uses TRBV15 with TRBJ2-7, with a weak D call TRBD1 (6 bases). Germline V gene sequence: CDR1 LNHNV, CDR2 YYDKDF (reference sequence). V was clipped by 5 bases and J by 3 bases, with 8 bases between them. This CDR3 comprises 12 residues.

The chain couples TRBV5-6 to TRBJ2-5; no firm D call. Trimming pared 5 bases from V and 1 base from J, leaving 12 bases between. This CDR3 is built from 14 residues. Looked up from germline, CDR1 is SGHDT and CDR2 is YYEEEE. CDR3 DNA: TGTGCCAGCAGTTTAAGACACCCCCAAGAGACCCAGTACTTC. Its translation is CASSLRHPQETQYF.

This clone was found once. The chain recombines TRBV5-1 with TRBJ1-2; 7 nucleotides line up with TRBD1. Germline CDR1 and CDR2: SGHRS and YFSETQ. Germline trimming cut 4 bases from V and 2 bases from J; bases unmatched to any gene: 2. The CDR3 totals 13 residues. The CDR3 loop is CASSLDRNYGYTF. CDR3 bases: TGCGCCAGCAGCCTGGACAGGAACTATGGCTACACCTTC.

Here the CDR3 DNA reads TGTGCCATCAAGAGGGGGACCCGTTCACCCCTCCACTTT. Its translation: CAIKRGTRSPLHF. The chain joins TRBV28 to TRBJ1-6, with D perhaps matching TRBD1 (6 bases). CDR1 and CDR2 from the germline V gene are MDHEN and SYDVKM. The CDR3 sequence is 13 residues long. V lost 10 bases and J 9 bases, leaving 16 bases between the germline ends.